This TCR beta chain emerged from a study of control samples from healthy donors and cancer patients. Assay: immunoSEQ multiplex PCR; the TCRdb copy retains only in-frame clones and omits some. The sample lists approximately 150,000 clones; roughly 92% were seen once. Trimming took 3 bases from V and 4 from J, leaving 10 bases between them. The CDR3 has 13 residues. CDR1 DFQATT and CDR2 SNEGSKA come from the germline V gene (reference sequence). This rearrangement joins TRBV20-1 to TRBJ1-5; D is ambiguous. The source is a woman in her twenties or thirties in good health. Sequencing input: blood. The CDR3 spells CSASREINQPQHF. The DNA of the CDR3 is TGCAGTGCTAGTAGGGAAATAAATCAGCCCCAGCATTTT.